The T cell receptor (beta chain) described here comes from a study of shared clonotypes between healthy human individuals. This clone was detected once. The sample has other DNA sequences that encode this CDR3 too. V trimming: 0 bases; J trimming: 4 bases; junction bases outside the gene matches: 3. Germline-derived CDR1 and CDR2 are MNHEY and SVGAGI. This CDR3 is 15 amino acids long. The protocol was immunoSEQ multiplex PCR, while the TCRdb copy is restricted to in-frame clones and leaves out a portion. The sample has about 1,900,000 clones, approximately 95% seen once. CD45RO-negative, CCR7-selected cells formed the naive CD8 fraction, which excluded terminally differentiated effector memory CD45RA+ cells.

This chain joins TRBV6-5 and TRBJ2-7, with 10 bases lining up with TRBD2. Sequencing used naive CD8+ T cells sorted from blood. The source is a man younger than 30 in good health. The CDR3: CASSYSPSGSYEQYF. DNA for the CDR3: TGTGCCAGCAGTTACTCTCCTAGCGGGAGTTACGAGCAGTACTTC.